The rows below give T cell receptor beta chains drawn from one sample of a study of human T cells and chemical hapten exposure. TCRdb redid the calling of the RACE reads with MiXCR, one entry per CDR3 protein. Of roughly 40,000 distinct CDR3 sequences listed, approximately 9.5% are singletons. Source: whole blood, taken in connection with sensitization to the hapten diphenylcyclopropenone (DPC). The receptors shown here come from a woman in her 30s with alopecia areata. Some clones in this sample may be carry-over from other donors' samples. Each CDR3 is given with its conserved first and last residue. Each record gives: V gene, D gene, CDR3 protein. D genes are given only for firm matches.

V gene: TRBV3-1
D gene: -
CDR3 protein: CASSQVGGGTQYF

V gene: TRBV5-5
D gene: -
CDR3 protein: CASSGATWGYSPLHF

V gene: TRBV18
D gene: -
CDR3 protein: CASSSALNTEAFF

V gene: TRBV19
D gene: TRBD2
CDR3 protein: CASSGGANTGELFF

V gene: TRBV5-6
D gene: -
CDR3 protein: CASSLVGRNTEAFF

V gene: TRBV18
D gene: -
CDR3 protein: CASSQMGRNTEAFF

V gene: TRBV18
D gene: TRBD2
CDR3 protein: CASSPGLASSYEQYF

V gene: TRBV7-2
D gene: -
CDR3 protein: CASSFGSGGYNEQFF

V gene: TRBV20-1
D gene: -
CDR3 protein: CSAAVGRQPQHF

V gene: TRBV4-2
D gene: -
CDR3 protein: CASSQERHLPLNTEAFF

V gene: TRBV5-1
D gene: TRBD2
CDR3 protein: CASSQGLAGKNIQYF

V gene: TRBV27
D gene: TRBD1
CDR3 protein: CASSTETGGPKFNEQFF

V gene: TRBV7-9
D gene: TRBD1
CDR3 protein: CASSLRTGANYGYTF

V gene: TRBV28
D gene: -
CDR3 protein: CASRPNAGRNSPLHF

V gene: TRBV14
D gene: -
CDR3 protein: CASGMGGNQPQHF

V gene: TRBV20-1
D gene: TRBD1
CDR3 protein: CSARYRGVDQPQHF

V gene: TRBV7-9
D gene: -
CDR3 protein: CASKKDSEQYF

V gene: TRBV12-3/TRBV12-4
D gene: -
CDR3 protein: CASSPPARTAGNTIYF

V gene: TRBV19
D gene: TRBD1
CDR3 protein: CASSPRGTGETSTKNIQYF

V gene: TRBV7-9
D gene: -
CDR3 protein: CASSRGAVGNQPQHF

V gene: TRBV27
D gene: -
CDR3 protein: CASSSRQPTDTQYF

V gene: TRBV6-4
D gene: TRBD2
CDR3 protein: CASSLGLASNEQFF

V gene: TRBV9
D gene: -
CDR3 protein: CASSVGVLNTEAFF

V gene: TRBV30
D gene: -
CDR3 protein: CAWSAQRGQPQHF

V gene: TRBV18
D gene: TRBD1
CDR3 protein: CASSPGTGGLQNIQYF